This record covers a single T cell receptor beta chain. This entry belongs to a study of blood T cell repertoires in COVID-19. In the study overall: The United States, Italy and Spain were the sources of the acute and convalescent COVID-19 samples.

Participants were aged about 18 to 100 years from around 26 US areas. Per the original methods: Quantification of nucleated cells was approximated via reference gene primer amplification. TCRdb's table, derived via immunoSEQ multiplex PCR, lists solely in-frame clones and lacks some. The V and J calls and clone size are taken from that table; D and trimming were inferred from the DNA. Of under 300,000 clones listed, about 89% were seen once; the top ten hold approximately 9%. The CDR3 has 13 amino acids. V was shortened by 6 bases and J by 1 base, with 9 bases between the two germline ends. Germline CDR1 is MDHEN and CDR2 is SYDVKM.

The sequenced sample was PBMCs or T cells enriched from blood (not recorded which). The V gene is TRBV28, the J gene TRBJ1-1; D gene uncertain. The receptor was isolated from a man in his forties or fifties who had recovered from COVID-19. The CDR3 region is CASSPYGNTEAFF. CDR3 bases: TGTGCCAGCAGCCCCTACGGGAACACTGAAGCTTTCTTT.